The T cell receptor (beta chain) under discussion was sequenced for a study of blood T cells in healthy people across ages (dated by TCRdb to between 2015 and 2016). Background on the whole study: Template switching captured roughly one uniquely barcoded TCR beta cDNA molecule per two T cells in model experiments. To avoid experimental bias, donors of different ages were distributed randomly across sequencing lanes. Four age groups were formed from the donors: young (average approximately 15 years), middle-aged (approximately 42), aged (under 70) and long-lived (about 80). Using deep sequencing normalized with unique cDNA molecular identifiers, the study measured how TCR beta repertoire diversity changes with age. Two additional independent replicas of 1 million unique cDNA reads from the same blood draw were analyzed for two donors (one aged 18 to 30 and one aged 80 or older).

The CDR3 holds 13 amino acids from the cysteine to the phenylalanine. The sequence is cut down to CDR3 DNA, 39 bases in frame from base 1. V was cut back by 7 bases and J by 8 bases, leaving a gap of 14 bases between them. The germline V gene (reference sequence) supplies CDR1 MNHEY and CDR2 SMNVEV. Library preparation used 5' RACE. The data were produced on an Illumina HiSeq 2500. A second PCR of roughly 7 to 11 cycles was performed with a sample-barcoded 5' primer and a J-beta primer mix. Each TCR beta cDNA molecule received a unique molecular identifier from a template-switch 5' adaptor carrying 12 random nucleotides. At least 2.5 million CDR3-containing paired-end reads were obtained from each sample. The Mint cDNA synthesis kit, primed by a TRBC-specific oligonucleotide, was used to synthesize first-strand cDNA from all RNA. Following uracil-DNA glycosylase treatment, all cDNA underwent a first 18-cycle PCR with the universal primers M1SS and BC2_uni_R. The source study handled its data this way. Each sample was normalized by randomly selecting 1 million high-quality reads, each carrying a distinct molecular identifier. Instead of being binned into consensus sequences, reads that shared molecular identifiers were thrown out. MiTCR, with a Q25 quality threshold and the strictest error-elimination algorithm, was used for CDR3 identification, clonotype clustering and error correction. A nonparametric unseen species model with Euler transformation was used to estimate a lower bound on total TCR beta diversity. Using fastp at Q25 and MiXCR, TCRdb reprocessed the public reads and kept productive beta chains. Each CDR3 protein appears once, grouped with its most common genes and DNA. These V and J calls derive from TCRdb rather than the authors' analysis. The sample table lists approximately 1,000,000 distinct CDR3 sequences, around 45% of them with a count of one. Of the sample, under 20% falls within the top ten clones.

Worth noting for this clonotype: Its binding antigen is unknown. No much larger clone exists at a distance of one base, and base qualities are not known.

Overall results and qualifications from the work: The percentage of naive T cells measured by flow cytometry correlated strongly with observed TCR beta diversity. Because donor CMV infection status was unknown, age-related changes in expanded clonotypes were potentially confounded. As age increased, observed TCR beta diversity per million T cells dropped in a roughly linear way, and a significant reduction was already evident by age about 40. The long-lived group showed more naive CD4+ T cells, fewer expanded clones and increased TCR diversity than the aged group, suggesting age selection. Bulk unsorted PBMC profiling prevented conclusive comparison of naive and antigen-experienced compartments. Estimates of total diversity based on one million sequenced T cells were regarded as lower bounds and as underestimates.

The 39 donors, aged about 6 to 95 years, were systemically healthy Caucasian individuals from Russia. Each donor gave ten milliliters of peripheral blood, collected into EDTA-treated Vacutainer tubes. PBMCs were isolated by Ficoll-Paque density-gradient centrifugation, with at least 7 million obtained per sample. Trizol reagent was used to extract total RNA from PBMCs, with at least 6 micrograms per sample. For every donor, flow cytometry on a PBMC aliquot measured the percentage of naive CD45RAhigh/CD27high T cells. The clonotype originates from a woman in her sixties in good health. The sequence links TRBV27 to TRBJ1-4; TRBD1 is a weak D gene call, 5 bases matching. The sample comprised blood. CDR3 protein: CASTGTLGEKLFF. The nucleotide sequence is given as TGTGCCAGCACGGGGACCCTGGGCGAAAAACTGTTTTTT.